A single sample gave rise to the 28 T cell receptor beta chains below, sequenced in a study of Ad26.COV2.S vaccination and SARS-CoV-2 variants. Described treatment: roughly 18 received Ad26.COV2.S at low or high dose, single or two shots; about 5 received placebo; per-sample allocation not given. Collection of samples fell on day 63 after the first vaccine or placebo injection. Profiled with immunoSEQ multiplex PCR; TCRdb holds only in-frame clones, not every one. The table has over 400,000 clones, about 90% seen once. The sequenced sample was peripheral blood, obtained in a trial of Ad26.COV2.S vaccine versus placebo. The receptor set was obtained from a person aged 18-65 years who received the Ad26.COV2.S COVID-19 vaccine or a placebo.

The chain couples TRBV10-3 to TRBJ2-1, with D unclear. Germline V gene lookup returns CDR1 ENHRY and CDR2 SYGVKD. The CDR3 is made up of 15 amino acids. V lost 8 bases to trimming and J lost 8 bases, with 22 bases between them. This CDR3 is CAISGGFEISDEQFF. CDR3 nucleotide sequence: TGTGCCATCTCGGGTGGTTTTGAGATATCAGATGAGCAGTTCTTC.

The V gene is TRBV6-2 or TRBV6-3, the J gene TRBJ1-2, with 9 bases fitting TRBD1. The CDR3 loop spans 16 amino acids. Unmatched junction bases numbered 8, after V lost 2 bases and J lost 4 bases. Germline CDR1 and CDR2: MNHEY and SVGEGT. The CDR3 loop reads CASSYRVDRGGYGYTF. DNA for the CDR3: TGTGCCAGCAGTTACCGGGTGGACAGGGGTGGCTATGGCTACACCTTC.

In this sample, this clone turned up once. The V and J genes are TRBV10-3 and TRBJ2-4; TRBD1 matches at 8 bases. V trimming: 10 bases; J trimming: 7 bases; junction bases outside the gene matches: 15. The CDR3 consists of 15 residues. Germline CDR1 and CDR2: ENHRY and SYGVKD. The CDR3 loop reads CATQQGAGRRNIQYF. The CDR3 region has the DNA TGTGCCACTCAGCAGGGGGCGGGAAGACGGAACATTCAGTACTTC.

The sample holds one count of this clone. This chain joins TRBV4-3 and TRBJ2-7; tentatively, D is TRBD1 (5 bases). The V gene lost 3 bases and the J gene lost 4 bases, with 19 bases spanning the gap. The CDR3 covers 16 residues. CDR1 is LGHNA, CDR2 YSLEER, per germline. The CDR3 here is CASSQEFRAVGYEQYF. The CDR3 DNA reads as TGCGCCAGCAGCCAGGAGTTCAGGGCAGTAGGATACGAGCAGTACTTC.

The chain recombines TRBV5-1 with TRBJ2-5, with D possibly being TRBD1 (6 bases). V gave up 4 bases and J gave up 0 bases, with 10 bases separating them. Germline lookup yields CDR1 SGHRS and CDR2 YFSETQ. The CDR3 has 14 amino acids. For the CDR3, the DNA is TGCGCCAGCAGCCAGGGACAAGACCAAGAGACCCAGTACTTC. Residues: CASSQGQDQETQYF.

V gene TRBV15 combines with J gene TRBJ1-6; 8 nucleotides match TRBD1. The germline CDR1 and CDR2 sequences are LNHNV and YYDKDF (reference sequence). V lost 0 bases to trimming and J lost 10 bases; unmatched junction nucleotides: 5. CDR3 length equals 15 residues. CDR3 DNA sequence: TGTGCCACCAGCAGAGACAGGGGGCGAATCTCACCCCTCCACTTT. Translating gives CATSRDRGRISPLHF.

The rearrangement uses TRBV11-2 and TRBJ1-1; D unclear. The CDR3 sequence is 14 residues long. Trimming shortened V by 5 bases and J by 6 bases, and 16 bases separated the two germline ends. CDR1 is SGHAT and CDR2 is FQNNGV in the germline V gene. The CDR3 sequence is CASSPSGGVSEAFF. The CDR3 coding sequence is TGTGCCAGCAGCCCGTCGGGCGGTGTGTCTGAAGCTTTCTTT.

The CDR3: CAISESTGAQETQYF. The DNA for the CDR3 is TGTGCCATCAGTGAGTCGACAGGAGCTCAAGAGACCCAGTACTTC. The chain uses TRBV10-3 and TRBJ2-5; D may be TRBD1 (6 bases). This CDR3 has 15 amino acids. Per germline, CDR1 ENHRY and CDR2 SYGVKD. Deletions cut 0 bases from V and 2 bases from J, with 10 bases between.

The chain carries TRBV4-2 and TRBJ2-1; TRBD2 is a possible D gene (6 bases). The CDR3 is 16 amino acids. With 1 base removed from V and 4 bases from J, the gap between germline ends came to 14 bases. Germline loops: CDR1 LGHNA, CDR2 YNFKEQ. DNA of the CDR3: TGTGCCAGCAGCCAAGGGTGGGCGGGGAAATACAATGAGCAGTTCTTC. Protein: CASSQGWAGKYNEQFF.

This chain joins TRBV12-3 or TRBV12-4 and TRBJ2-2, with no clear D. V was pared by 2 bases and J by 2 bases, with 3 bases between. This CDR3 has 13 residues. CDR3 sequence: CASSLFNTGELFF. CDR3 nucleotide sequence: TGTGCCAGCAGTTTATTCAACACCGGGGAGCTGTTTTTT.

The chain is built from TRBV28 and TRBJ2-1; 8 nucleotides align to TRBD2. CDR1 is MDHEN and CDR2 is SYDVKM in the germline V gene. The CDR3 runs to 14 residues. Trimming at V came to 3 bases and at J to 4 bases, leaving 2 bases not matched to a gene. The CDR3 is CASSFREGYNEQFF. CDR3 DNA sequence: TGTGCCAGCAGTTTCCGGGAGGGATACAATGAGCAGTTCTTC.

The chain carries TRBV7-2 and TRBJ2-1, with 7 bases aligning to TRBD2. The CDR3 has 16 residues. In germline, CDR1 is SGHTA, CDR2 FQGNSA. J gave up 12 bases and V 4 bases, and 18 bases lay outside the gene matches. The CDR3 coding sequence is TGTGCCAGCAGCTCTCCCCGAGAGGGCGGGAGTAAGGGGCAGTTCTTC. This codes for CASSSPREGGSKGQFF.

The J gene is TRBJ2-7, the V gene TRBV9, with 9 nucleotides matching TRBD1. The junction had 5 bases not matched to a gene; V was cut back by 4 bases and J by 3 bases. The CDR3 sequence is 14 residues long. Germline V lookup: CDR1 SGDLS, CDR2 YYNGEE. This CDR3 is CASSPRQGDYEQYF. In nucleotides, the CDR3 is TGTGCCAGCAGCCCTAGACAGGGGGACTACGAGCAGTACTTC.

This chain links TRBV28 with TRBJ2-7; 8 positions agree with TRBD1. V was pared by 7 bases and J by 0 bases, with 8 bases of the junction left unmatched. Germline lookup yields CDR1 MDHEN and CDR2 SYDVKM. CDR3 size: 15 residues. CDR3 nucleotide sequence: TGTGCCAGCAAGGACAGGGCAGGGTTCTCCTACGAGCAGTACTTC. Translating it yields CASKDRAGFSYEQYF.

The chain carries TRBV11-2 and TRBJ2-3; 11 nucleotides match TRBD1. This CDR3 comprises 17 residues. V lost 5 bases and J lost 1; bases outside the gene matches: 8. Per the germline V gene, CDR1 is SGHAT and CDR2 is FQNNGV. CDR3 sequence: CASSPWTGGFRTDTQYF. DNA for the CDR3: TGTGCCAGCAGCCCATGGACAGGGGGCTTTCGCACAGATACGCAGTATTTT. The full variable domain, its missing parts supplied by reference TRBV11-2 and TRBJ2-3, is EAGVAQSPRYKIIEKRQSVAFWCNPISGHATLYWYQQILGQGPKLLIQFQNNGVVDDSQLPKDRFSAERLKGVDSTLKIQPAKLEDSAVYLCASSPWTGGFRTDTQYFGPGTRLTVL.

V and J are TRBV28 and TRBJ1-6; D is uncertain. Germline V gene data show CDR1 as MDHEN and CDR2 as SYDVKM. V gave up 1 base and J gave up 6 bases, with 19 bases separating them. The CDR3 spans 18 residues. The CDR3 here is CASSLLLESRPINSPLHF. DNA of the CDR3: TGTGCCAGCAGTTTATTACTTGAATCGAGACCGATTAATTCACCCCTCCACTTT.

The chain links TRBV15 to TRBJ2-5; 10 bases are shared with TRBD2. This CDR3 is 17 amino acids long. CDR1 is LNHNV and CDR2 is YYDKDF in the germline V gene (reference sequence). V shed 5 bases, J shed 3 bases, and the junction held 12 bases outside the gene matches. CDR3 region: CATSQPGLARGKETQYF. DNA of the CDR3: TGTGCCACCAGCCAACCGGGACTAGCGAGGGGGAAAGAGACCCAGTACTTC.

This clone appeared a single time. The rearrangement links TRBV27 to TRBJ2-1; maybe TRBD2 (5 bases). Germline lookup yields CDR1 MNHEY and CDR2 SMNVEV (reference sequence). CDR3 length: 13 residues. Trimming stripped 0 bases from V and 9 bases from J, with 9 bases between. The CDR3 region has the DNA TGTGCCAGCAGTTTATCGTCGGGGAGTGAGCAGTTCTTC. Translated: CASSLSSGSEQFF.

This clone was seen more than once but under ten times. V and J are TRBV19 and TRBJ1-5; D gene unclear. V was pared by 1 base and J by 0 bases, with 4 bases between. The CDR3 is 14 residues long. Germline V gene lookup returns CDR1 LNHDA and CDR2 SQIVND (reference sequence). The CDR3 sequence: CASSIGFSNQPQHF. CDR3 bases: TGTGCCAGTAGTATAGGGTTTAGCAATCAGCCCCAGCATTTT.

The V and J genes are TRBV5-6 and TRBJ2-7, with a weak D call TRBD2 (7 bases). The germline V gene has CDR1 SGHDT and CDR2 YYEEEE. The CDR3 has 14 amino acids. V was trimmed by 2 bases and J by 2 bases, leaving 11 bases between them. The CDR3 reads CASSLGGGPYEQYF. The CDR3 nucleotides are TGTGCCAGCAGCTTAGGGGGAGGGCCCTACGAGCAGTACTTC.

The gene calls are TRBV5-4 and TRBJ2-3; 15 nucleotides line up with TRBD2. Germline CDR1 and CDR2: SGHNT and YYREEE (reference sequence). The CDR3 runs 16 residues. V shed 3 bases, J shed 3 bases, and the junction held 2 bases outside the gene matches. The chain's CDR3 is CASSSGLAGGTDTQYF. The CDR3 nucleotides are TGTGCCAGCAGCTCGGGACTAGCGGGAGGTACAGATACGCAGTATTTT. The full variable domain, its missing parts supplied by reference TRBV5-4 and TRBJ2-3, is ETGVTQSPTHLIKTRGQQVTLRCSSQSGHNTVSWYQQALGQGPQFIFQYYREEENGRGNFPPRFSGLQFPNYSSELNVNALELDDSALYLCASSSGLAGGTDTQYFGPGTRLTVL.

The gene calls are TRBV21-1 and TRBJ2-7; the DNA was not used to check the table's D call, TRBD2. TRBV21-1 is termed a pseudogene. The CDR3 is 19 amino acids. DNA for the CDR3: TGTGCCAGCAGCCACCGGAGAGCGACCGGACCGGGACTCAACTACGAGCAGTACTTC. Translation gives CASSHRRATGPGLNYEQYF.

J is TRBJ2-3 and V is TRBV13, with D perhaps matching TRBD2 (6 bases). The V gene's germline CDR1 is PRHDT and CDR2 FYEKMQ (reference sequence). There are 13 residues in the CDR3. Between the trimmed V and J ends, which lost 4 bases and 3 bases, there was a span of 8 bases. CDR3 sequence: CASSSSETDTQYF. CDR3 DNA: TGTGCCAGCAGCTCTAGCGAGACAGATACGCAGTATTTT.

The chain joins TRBV6-5 to TRBJ2-2; no definite D call. The V and J ends lost 6 bases and 13 bases respectively, with 18 bases between them. CDR3 length: 13 residues. Per germline, CDR1 MNHEY and CDR2 SVGAGI. The chain's CDR3 is CASRTGRASGLFF. The CDR3 nucleotides read TGTGCCAGCAGGACCGGACGAGCCTCGGGGCTGTTTTTT.

The V and J genes are TRBV10-3 and TRBJ2-3; D uncertain. The germline V and J ends were trimmed by 4 bases and 6 bases, with 14 bases remaining between them. Germline V gene sequence: CDR1 ENHRY, CDR2 SYGVKD. The CDR3 has 14 amino acids. CDR3 protein: CAISARSSQDTQYF. The CDR3 DNA follows: TGTGCCATCAGTGCCCGGTCCTCCCAGGATACGCAGTATTTT.

J is TRBJ2-7 and V is TRBV5-5, with D maybe TRBD2 (5 bases). Germline loops: CDR1 SGHKS, CDR2 YYEKEE (reference sequence). V was shortened by 5 bases and J by 3 bases, with 18 bases between the two germline ends. The CDR3 has 15 amino acids. The CDR3 DNA follows: TGTGCCAGCAGTCTCGTAGACGGCCGGGGCTACGAGCAGTACTTC. Translated: CASSLVDGRGYEQYF.

The chain employs TRBV27 and TRBJ2-7, with 10 bases lining up with TRBD2. Looked up from germline, CDR1 is MNHEY and CDR2 is SMNVEV (reference sequence). Trimming cost V 3 bases and J 4 bases; bases outside gene matches: 12. This CDR3 is built from 17 residues. The CDR3 is CASSFTPPSGSGYEQYF. The CDR3 DNA reads TGTGCCAGCAGTTTCACCCCACCTAGCGGGAGTGGGTACGAGCAGTACTTC.

The chain links TRBV5-6 to TRBJ2-5; maybe TRBD2 (6 bases). The CDR3 totals 13 residues. From germline, CDR1 is SGHDT and CDR2 YYEEEE. Trimming stripped 0 bases from V and 7 bases from J, with 10 bases between. CDR3 amino acids: CASSLVLGGTQYF. The CDR3 DNA is TGTGCCAGCAGCTTGGTTTTGGGAGGGACCCAGTACTTC.